This TCR beta chain was found in a study of cytomegalovirus exposure and HLA in healthy donors. Deletions cut 4 bases from V and 0 bases from J, with 23 bases between. Per germline, CDR1 SGHAT and CDR2 FQNNGV. The CDR3 is made up of 19 amino acids. Researchers ran the PCR with 60 Vbeta and 13 Jbeta primers. The assay was immunoSEQ multiplex PCR, and TCRdb's table has in-frame clones only and misses some. Here the sample spans 150,000 or so clones, just under 85% being singletons. This clonotype was obtained from a man aged 30 to 39 in good health and CMV-seropositive. Sample: PBMCs. The chain is built from TRBV11-2 and TRBJ2-3; perhaps TRBD1 as D (6 bases). The CDR3 coding sequence is TGTGCCAGCAGCTCCTCTCAATTTCTTGGGACACCCAGCACAGATACGCAGTATTTT. Translation gives CASSSSQFLGTPSTDTQYF.